Listed here are 23 T cell receptor beta chains from one sample, sequenced in a study of Ad26.COV2.S vaccination and SARS-CoV-2 variants. Treatment defined: about 20 received Ad26.COV2.S at low or high dose, single or two shots; 5 received placebo; per-sample allocation not given. On day 63 after the first injection, vaccine and placebo recipients gave samples. Here immunoSEQ multiplex PCR was the method, and the copy in TCRdb shows in-frame clones only, minus some. The repertoire holds a few hundred thousand clones, with around 87% as singletons. The sample was peripheral blood, taken in a trial of Ad26.COV2.S vaccine versus placebo. The receptors stem from a person aged 18 to 59 who received the Ad26.COV2.S COVID-19 vaccine or a placebo.

This chain uses TRBV5-8 with TRBJ2-5; D may match TRBD1 or TRBD2 (5 bases each). CDR3 length: 16 residues. The V end was cut by 5 bases, the J end by 0 bases, with 17 bases between. In germline, CDR1 is SGHTS, CDR2 YDEGEE. CDR3 in DNA: TGTGCCAGCAGTCTCCCCCGGGGCCGATACCAAGAGACCCAGTACTTC. Translation: CASSLPRGRYQETQYF. The full variable domain, its missing parts supplied by reference TRBV5-8 and TRBJ2-5, is EAGVTQSPTHLIKTRGQQATLRCSPISGHTSVYWYQQALGLGLQFLLWYDEGEERNRGNFPPRFSGRQFPNYSSELNVNALELEDSALYLCASSLPRGRYQETQYFGPGTRLLVL.

The V gene is TRBV9, the J gene TRBJ2-3; 10 nucleotides align to TRBD2. V dropped 4 bases and J dropped 2; count of bases not matched to a gene: 7. The CDR3 covers 16 residues. Germline loops: CDR1 SGDLS, CDR2 YYNGEE. CDR3 nucleotide sequence: TGTGCCAGCAGCACTGCTAGCGGGGGCCCCACAGATACGCAGTATTTT. This encodes CASSTASGGPTDTQYF.

A single count supports this clone. The chain uses TRBV5-4 and TRBJ2-1; a possible D gene is TRBD2 (6 bases). Germline-derived CDR1 and CDR2 are SGHNT and YYREEE (reference sequence). Deletions cut 4 bases from V and 5 bases from J, with 25 bases between. The length of the CDR3 is 18 residues. The CDR3 sequence: CASSHLPYVRGRNNEQFF. CDR3 bases: TGTGCCAGCAGCCACCTCCCTTATGTGCGGGGAAGGAACAATGAGCAGTTCTTC.

The CDR3 protein is CASRRNGDTGELFF. The CDR3 nucleotides read TGTGCCAGCAGAAGAAATGGGGACACCGGGGAGCTGTTTTTT. The J gene is TRBJ2-2, the V gene TRBV28; no firm D call. The CDR3 is 14 amino acids. Germline V gives CDR1 MDHEN, CDR2 SYDVKM. The germline V and J ends were trimmed by 6 bases and 3 bases, with 11 bases remaining between them. Full variable domain (remainder filled in from reference TRBV28 and TRBJ2-2): DVKVTQSSRYLVKRTGEKVFLECVQDMDHENMFWYRQDPGLGLRLIYFSYDVKMKEKGDIPEGYSVSREKKERFSLILESASTNQTSMYLCASRRNGDTGELFFGEGSRLTVL.

The chain uses TRBV2 and TRBJ1-2; TRBD1 agrees at 8 bases. The ends lost 2 bases at V and 5 bases at J; junction bases unmatched: 10. The CDR3 has 16 residues. The germline V gene encodes CDR1 SNHLY and CDR2 FYNNEI. CDR3 region: CASSELRTGSSYGYTF. CDR3 bases: TGTGCCAGCAGTGAACTCCGGACAGGGAGTTCATATGGCTACACCTTC.

The gene calls are TRBV7-3 and TRBJ2-2, with unresolved D. V was cut by 0 bases and J by 0 bases, with 8 bases left in between. From germline, CDR1 is SGHTA and CDR2 FQGTGA. This CDR3 comprises 16 residues. CDR3 amino acids: CASSLTGPTNTGELFF. The CDR3 DNA reads as TGTGCCAGCAGCTTAACCGGACCTACGAACACCGGGGAGCTGTTTTTT.

Worth noting for this clone: The junction departs from the called germline gene at one end, perhaps through a read error. The CDR3 nucleotides are TGTGCTAGCAGCTTCGGGGGGGGCCCCACAGATACGCAGTATTTT. Its protein is CASSFGGGPTDTQYF. The J gene is TRBJ2-3, the V gene TRBV7-7; TRBD2 matches 8 bases. Germline V gene sequence: CDR1 SSHAT, CDR2 FNYEAQ (reference sequence). The CDR3 has 15 residues.

The chain is built from TRBV5-4 and TRBJ2-1; D may be TRBD1 (6 bases). Per germline, CDR1 SGHNT and CDR2 YYREEE (reference sequence). The V end lost 1 base, the J end lost 4 bases, and 15 bases lay between the germline ends. The CDR3 extends over 16 amino acids. The CDR3: CASSLSVGTPYNEQFF. As DNA, the CDR3 is TGTGCCAGCAGCTTGAGTGTCGGGACACCTTACAATGAGCAGTTCTTC.

This chain joins TRBV30 and TRBJ1-5, with a weak D call TRBD1 (6 bases). The CDR3 spans 14 residues. V shed 0 bases and J shed 5 bases, with 11 bases lying between them. Looked up from germline, CDR1 is GTSNPN and CDR2 is SVGIG (reference sequence). The DNA for the CDR3 is TGTGCCTGGAGTGTAGGACAGTGGGATCAGCCCCAGCATTTT. It encodes CAWSVGQWDQPQHF.

The CDR3 sequence: CASSVGGQGGELFF. CDR3 in DNA: TGTGCCAGCAGCGTAGGGGGTCAAGGCGGGGAGCTGTTTTTT. The chain has TRBV9 and TRBJ2-2, with D uncertain. Germline-derived CDR1 and CDR2 are SGDLS and YYNGEE. Deletions cut 0 bases from V and 7 bases from J, with 10 bases between. This CDR3 contains 14 residues. Complete variable domain (other parts from reference TRBV9 and TRBJ2-2): DSGVTQTPKHLITATGQRVTLRCSPRSGDLSVYWYQQSLDQGLQFLIQYYNGEERAKGNILERFSAQQFPDLHSELNLSSLELGDSALYFCASSVGGQGGELFFGEGSRLTVL.

In DNA form, the CDR3 reads TGTGCCACCATGGGCGGGGGAAGATCTCTCCTAAGAAGCAATGAGCAGTTCTTC. It codes for CATMGGGRSLLRSNEQFF. The chain links TRBV24-1 to TRBJ2-1; TRBD2 matches at 7 bases. The V and J ends lost 8 bases and 6 bases, in that order; junction bases with no gene match: 21. CDR3 size: 18 residues. Per the germline V gene, CDR1 is KGHDR and CDR2 is SFDVKD.

This rearrangement joins TRBV24-1 to TRBJ2-5; tentative D call: TRBD1 (6 bases). The V gene's germline CDR1 is KGHDR and CDR2 SFDVKD. Trimming took off 6 bases at V and 5 bases at J, with 12 bases between the two ends. This CDR3 comprises 13 residues. CDR3 DNA: TGTGCCACCAGTCACAGGGTGGGGGAGACCCAGTACTTC. It codes for CATSHRVGETQYF.

The V and J genes are TRBV5-1 and TRBJ2-1; D is perhaps TRBD1 (6 bases). Trimming cost V 0 bases and J 2 bases, with 18 bases left between them. CDR1 and CDR2 from the germline V gene are SGHRS and YFSETQ. The CDR3 loop spans 18 amino acids. In DNA form, the CDR3 reads TGCGCCAGCAGCTTGGCTGGTTTACAGGGTATCACCTACAATGAGCAGTTCTTC. It codes for CASSLAGLQGITYNEQFF.

The rearrangement uses TRBV28 and TRBJ2-5; D perhaps matches TRBD1 (5 bases). The CDR3 spans 15 residues. Germline values: CDR1 MDHEN, CDR2 SYDVKM. V shed 5 bases and J shed 5 bases, with 18 bases lying between them. The CDR3 DNA reads TGTGCCAGCAGTCAAATGCCCAGGGTCAGGGAGACCCAGTACTTC. This codes for CASSQMPRVRETQYF.

The V and J genes are TRBV5-5 and TRBJ1-6, with D unclear. V was trimmed by 4 bases and J by 0 bases, leaving 14 bases between them. This CDR3 is 17 amino acids long. Germline V lookup: CDR1 SGHKS, CDR2 YYEKEE (reference sequence). This CDR3 is CASSSWEEFSYNSPLHF. Written as DNA, the CDR3 is TGTGCCAGCAGCAGCTGGGAAGAGTTCTCCTATAATTCACCCCTCCACTTT.

V and J are TRBV28 and TRBJ2-7, with D possibly being TRBD1 or TRBD2 (6 bases each). This CDR3 has 14 residues. The V end lost 3 bases, the J end lost 1 base, and 10 bases lay between the germline ends. Germline CDR1 reads MDHEN; CDR2 reads SYDVKM. Written as DNA, the CDR3 is TGTGCCAGCAGTTTTGGAGGGGGATCCTACGAGCAGTACTTC. This sequence encodes CASSFGGGSYEQYF.

The rearrangement uses TRBV7-9 and TRBJ1-1, with TRBD1 as a possible D gene (6 bases). V lost 0 bases, J lost 8 bases, and 19 bases lay in between. The CDR3 runs to 16 residues. In germline, CDR1 is SEHNR, CDR2 FQNEAQ (reference sequence). CDR3 amino acids: CASSLAMGKQGVEAFF. The CDR3, as DNA: TGTGCCAGCAGCTTAGCAATGGGCAAACAGGGAGTAGAAGCTTTCTTT.

The chain couples TRBV5-1 to TRBJ2-1; possibly TRBD2 for D (5 bases). The CDR3 is 14 amino acids. V gave up 4 bases and J gave up 7 bases, with 15 bases separating them. CDR1 and CDR2 from the germline V gene are SGHRS and YFSETQ. The DNA of the CDR3 is TGCGCCAGCAGCGCCGGGTCCTCGGGGAATGAGCAGTTCTTC. Protein sequence: CASSAGSSGNEQFF.

This clone was detected once. The chain uses TRBV3-1 (or the pseudogene TRBV3-2) and TRBJ1-5, with D tentatively TRBD1 (5 bases). This CDR3 is built from 17 residues. V was shortened by 0 bases and J by 3 bases, with 15 bases between the two germline ends. From germline, CDR1 is LGHDT and CDR2 YNNKEL (reference sequence). CDR3 residues: CASSQDSRRAPNQPQHF. The CDR3 DNA follows: TGTGCCAGCAGCCAAGATAGTCGCAGGGCTCCCAATCAGCCCCAGCATTTT.

This chain links TRBV28 with TRBJ1-4, with TRBD1 as a possible D gene (5 bases). V was cut by 8 bases and J by 4 bases, with 14 bases left in between. Germline V gene data show CDR1 as MDHEN and CDR2 as SYDVKM. This CDR3 comprises 14 residues. CDR3 DNA sequence: TGTGCCAGCGGCCTCGGGGGAAATAATGAAAAACTGTTTTTT. Protein: CASGLGGNNEKLFF.

The chain carries TRBV9 and TRBJ1-1; TRBD1 might be the D (5 bases). Trimming left V 1 base short and J 10 bases short, with 17 bases between. Germline CDR1 SGDLS, CDR2 YYNGEE. The CDR3 loop spans 14 amino acids. In nucleotides, the CDR3 is TGTGCCAGCAGCGTATACGGGACCCCCGAAGGAGCTTTCTTT. This gives the protein CASSVYGTPEGAFF. The variable domain in full, completed from reference TRBV9 and TRBJ1-1, reads DSGVTQTPKHLITATGQRVTLRCSPRSGDLSVYWYQQSLDQGLQFLIQYYNGEERAKGNILERFSAQQFPDLHSELNLSSLELGDSALYFCASSVYGTPEGAFFGQGTRLTVV.

V is TRBV19 and J is TRBJ1-2; 7 nucleotides match TRBD1. CDR3 length: 15 residues. V lost 5 bases, J lost 3 bases, and 9 bases stayed unmatched. Germline V lookup: CDR1 LNHDA, CDR2 SQIVND (reference sequence). The CDR3 DNA reads TGTGCCAGTAGTTACCAGAACAGGGGTGACTATGGCTACACCTTC. The encoded protein is CASSYQNRGDYGYTF.

This chain connects TRBV19 to TRBJ2-3, with D perhaps matching TRBD1 (5 bases). Germline assignment: CDR1 LNHDA and CDR2 SQIVND (reference sequence). The CDR3 loop spans 15 amino acids. V was trimmed by 3 bases and J by 0 bases, leaving 10 bases between them. The CDR3 loop reads CASSIRTPSTDTQYF. The CDR3, as DNA: TGTGCCAGTAGTATCCGGACACCTAGCACAGATACGCAGTATTTT.